This T cell receptor beta chain came from a study of spatial heterogeneity in lung cancer. For the study at large: Alpha-chain sequences were detected in numbers that were consistently lower than beta-chain sequences.

TCRdb ran MiXCR on the 5' RACE reads and lists one entry per CDR3 protein. The sample has 40,000 or so distinct CDR3 sequences; 7.5% to 8% are singletons. Noted time point: sample taken at primary tumor resection. TCRs were sequenced from unsorted whole RNA of tumor, nontumor lung or PBMC. This clonotype was seen many times. CDR3 length: 14 residues. The germline CDR1 and CDR2 sequences are SGDLS and YYNGEE. Deletions cut 0 bases from V and 5 bases from J, with 11 bases between. The sequence derives from a male donor with early-stage non-small cell lung cancer. Sequenced here: PBMCs, sampled at surgery. The V call is TRBV9, the J call TRBJ1-1; D is undetermined. CDR3 loop: CASSVGELGTEAFF. Here the CDR3 DNA reads TGTGCCAGCAGCGTAGGTGAGTTAGGAACTGAAGCTTTCTTT.